This TCR beta chain originates from a study of blood T cell repertoires in COVID-19. At the level of the study: The origin of the acute and convalescent COVID-19 samples was the United States, Italy and Spain. Sources were T cells, B-cell-depleted T cells, or PBMCs; the material itself was cDNA or gDNA.

Per the study methods: From reference gene primer amplification, estimates of nucleated cell counts were derived. The assay was immunoSEQ multiplex PCR, and TCRdb's table has in-frame clones only and misses some. V, J and clone size derive from that table, while D and trimming were established from the DNA sequence. The data show 300,000 to 400,000 clones, 70% to 90% seen once. The CDR3 is made up of 15 amino acids. Trimming shortened V by 4 bases and J by 2 bases, and 15 bases separated the two germline ends. CDR1 and CDR2 (germline): SEHNR, FQNEAQ (reference sequence). In its sample, this clone was seen once. Seattle's enrolled individuals joined amid active infection and were then monitored longitudinally.

This chain links TRBV7-9 with TRBJ2-7, with TRBD2 as a possible D gene (6 bases). Material: peripheral blood. The clonotype was recovered from a woman between 55 and 75 years old with COVID-19, enrolled during active disease. CDR3 DNA sequence: TGTGCCAGCAGCTCCCGGGACGGGGGAACCTACGAGCAGTACTTC. It encodes CASSSRDGGTYEQYF.